Here is one T cell receptor (beta chain) with its context. This sample was taken from a study of CD8 T cells in Susac syndrome. Sequencing targeted TCR beta in T cells from blood (CD8+ and CD4+). The CDR3 contains 15 residues. V was pared by 10 bases and J by 4 bases, with 19 bases between. Germline V gives CDR1 MNHEY, CDR2 SVGAGI. A quantity of about 0.5 to 1 ug RNA underwent reverse transcription using random hexamers. A single record per CDR3 protein comes from TCRdb applying MiXCR to the immunoSEQ multiplex PCR reads. There are about 150,000 distinct CDR3 sequences in the sample; 80% to 95% occur only once, and roughly 0.098% lies in the top ten.

The J gene is TRBJ2-2, the V gene TRBV6-5, with D perhaps matching TRBD2 (5 bases). The clonotype comes from a human donor with multiple sclerosis. The material sequenced was CD4+ T cells from PBMCs. The CDR3 sequence is CATGVGLLGTGELFF. The CDR3, as DNA: TGTGCCACCGGCGTCGGACTGCTTGGCACCGGGGAGCTGTTTTTT.